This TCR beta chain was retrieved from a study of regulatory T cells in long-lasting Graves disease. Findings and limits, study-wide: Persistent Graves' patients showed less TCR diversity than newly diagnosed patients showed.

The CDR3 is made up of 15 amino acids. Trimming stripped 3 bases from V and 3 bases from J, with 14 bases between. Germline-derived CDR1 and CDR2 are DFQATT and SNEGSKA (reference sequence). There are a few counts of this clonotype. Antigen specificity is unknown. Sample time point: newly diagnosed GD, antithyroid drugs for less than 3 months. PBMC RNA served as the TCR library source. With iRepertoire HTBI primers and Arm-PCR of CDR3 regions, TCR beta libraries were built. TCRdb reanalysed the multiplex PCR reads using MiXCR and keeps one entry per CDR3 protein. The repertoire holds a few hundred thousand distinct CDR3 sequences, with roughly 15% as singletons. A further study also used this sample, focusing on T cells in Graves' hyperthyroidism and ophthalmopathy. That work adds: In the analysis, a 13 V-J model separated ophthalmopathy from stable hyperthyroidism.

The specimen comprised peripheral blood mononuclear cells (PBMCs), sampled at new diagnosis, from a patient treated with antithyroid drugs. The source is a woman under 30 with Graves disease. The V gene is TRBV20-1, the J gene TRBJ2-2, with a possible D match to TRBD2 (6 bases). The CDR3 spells CSASFCGEYTGELFF. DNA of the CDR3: TGCAGTGCTAGTTTTTGCGGGGAGTACACCGGGGAGCTGTTTTTT.